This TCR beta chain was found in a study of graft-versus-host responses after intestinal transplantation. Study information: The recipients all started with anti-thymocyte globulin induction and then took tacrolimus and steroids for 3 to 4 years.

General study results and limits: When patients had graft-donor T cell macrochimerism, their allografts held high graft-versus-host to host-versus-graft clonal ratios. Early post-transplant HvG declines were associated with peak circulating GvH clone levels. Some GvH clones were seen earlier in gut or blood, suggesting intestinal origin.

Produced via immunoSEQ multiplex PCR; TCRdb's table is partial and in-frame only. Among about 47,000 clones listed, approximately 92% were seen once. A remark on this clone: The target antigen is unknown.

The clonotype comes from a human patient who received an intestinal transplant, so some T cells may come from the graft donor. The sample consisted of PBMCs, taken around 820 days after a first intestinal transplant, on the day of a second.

The CDR3 coding sequence is TGTGCCAGCTCCCGGGACAGGGCATCCTACGAGCAGTACTTC. It specifies CASSRDRASYEQYF. The V and J genes are TRBV18 and TRBJ2-7; TRBD1 matches at 9 bases. V dropped 6 bases and J dropped 1; count of bases not matched to a gene: 4. In germline, CDR1 is KGHSH, CDR2 LQKENI. The CDR3 has 14 amino acids.